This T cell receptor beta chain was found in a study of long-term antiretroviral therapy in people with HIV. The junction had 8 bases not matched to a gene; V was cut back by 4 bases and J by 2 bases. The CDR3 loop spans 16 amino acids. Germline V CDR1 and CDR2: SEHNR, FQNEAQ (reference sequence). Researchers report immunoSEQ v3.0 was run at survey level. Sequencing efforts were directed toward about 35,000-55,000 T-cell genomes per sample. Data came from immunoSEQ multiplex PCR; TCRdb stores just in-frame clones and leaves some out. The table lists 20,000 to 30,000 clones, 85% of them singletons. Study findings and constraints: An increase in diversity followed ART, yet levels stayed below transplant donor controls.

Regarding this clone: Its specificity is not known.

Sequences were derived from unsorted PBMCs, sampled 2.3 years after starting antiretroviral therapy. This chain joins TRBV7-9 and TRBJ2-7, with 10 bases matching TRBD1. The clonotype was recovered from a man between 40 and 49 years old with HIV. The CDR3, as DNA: TGTGCCAGCAGCTCAACTCGGACAGGGGGGGCCTACGAGCAGTACTTC. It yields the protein CASSSTRTGGAYEQYF.